Included here is one T cell receptor beta chain sequence, with context. The antigen is undetermined. The data were obtained in a study of immune evolution from preneoplasia to lung adenocarcinoma. General study results and limits: Top clone frequencies peaked in normal lung, apparently declining through invasive adenocarcinoma. Later-stage lesions appeared to have more T cells, more diversity, less clonality.

Patients had resection in Japan or China between the mid-2010s and the late 2010s. Histologic diagnosis was independently verified by two lung pathologists. Sequencing used immunoSEQ multiplex PCR; TCRdb keeps in-frame clones, though not all of them. The sample has thousands of clones; approximately 75% are singletons. Germline trimming cut 7 bases from V and 7 bases from J; bases unmatched to any gene: 12. Germline CDR1 and CDR2: SGHAT and FQNNGV. The length of the CDR3 is 16 residues. The sequenced sample was FFPE adjacent normal lung tissue. The chain links TRBV11-2 to TRBJ2-1; 11 bases map to TRBD2. The TCR originated in a donor aged 70 or over with lung adenocarcinoma. The CDR3: CASNLPLAGGGNEQFF. The CDR3 bases are TGTGCCAGCAACCTCCCCCTAGCGGGGGGCGGAAATGAGCAGTTCTTC.